This TCR beta chain was identified during a study of a mutant IDH1 vaccine in newly diagnosed glioma. Study-wide background: Initiation of the vaccine course occurred 4-6 weeks after radiotherapy alone, or alongside temozolomide cycles.

This clone was detected only once. Its antigen is unidentified. The CDR3 is 16 residues long. Germline loops: CDR1 SGHKS, CDR2 YYEKEE (reference sequence). With 3 bases removed from V and 6 bases from J, the gap between germline ends came to 21 bases. Study results and limitations: Vaccine-induced responses were seen in approximately 93% of patients, spanning several MHC alleles.

TCRdb's table, derived via immunoSEQ multiplex PCR, lists solely in-frame clones and lacks some. The sample includes about 46,000 clones, approximately 92% seen only once; the top ten take about 2.4%. Time point in this sample: week 35, safety follow-up. The vaccine gave 300 ug of a 20-mer mutant IDH1 peptide subcutaneously per dose. The donors had new WHO grade 3 or 4 astrocytomas; these were IDH1-mutant and ATRX-lost. The rearrangement joins TRBV5-5 to TRBJ1-1, with D possibly matching TRBD1 (5 bases). The sequence came from a man aged 45-60 years with glioma. Sequenced here: PBMCs, sampled from a glioma patient whose treatment included an IDH1 peptide vaccine. The CDR3: CASSSPWGPTRAEAFF. In DNA, the CDR3 is TGTGCCAGCAGCTCTCCCTGGGGACCCACGAGGGCTGAAGCTTTCTTT.